This T cell receptor (beta chain) was sequenced for a study of monozygotic twins with inflammatory bowel disease. With the 5' RACE reads reprocessed, TCRdb shows one record per CDR3 protein and no DNA. The table lists more than 300,000 distinct CDR3 sequences. The CDR3 length is 12 residues. Looked up from germline, CDR1 is MNHEY and CDR2 is SVGAGI. The receptor was isolated from a human donor with ulcerative colitis or Crohn's disease, or a healthy co-twin of an affected twin (not recorded which). This sequence joins TRBV6-5 and TRBJ2-1; TCRdb names TRBD2, which stays unverified in the absence of DNA. The sequenced material came from blood. CDR3 in amino acids: CASSYAGETQFF.